These 15 T cell receptor beta chains originate from one sample sequenced in a study of molecular identifiers for immune sequencing clone quantification. TCRdb processed the PCR reads anew with MiXCR; each CDR3 protein has one entry. Of 250,000 to 400,000 distinct CDR3 sequences listed, about 21% are singletons. The sequenced sample was naive CD8+ T cells from blood, with Jurkat cell RNA spiked in. The subset was: FACS-sorted CD8+CD4-CCR7+CD45RA+ naive T cells. Receptors originate from a human donor in good health. Some libraries in this study had Jurkat cell RNA spiked in.

This clonotype occurred many times. The chain combines TRBV14 with TRBJ2-1; 9 bases fit TRBD2. CDR3 size: 16 residues. Germline CDR1 is SGHDN and CDR2 is FVKESK. V was pared by 4 bases and J by 6 bases, with 10 bases of the junction left unmatched. CDR3 sequence: CASSRAPAGGVNEQFF. The CDR3 bases are TGTGCCAGCAGCCGTGCTCCGGCGGGAGGGGTCAATGAGCAGTTCTTC.

CDR3: CASRRNWQGGGDQPQHF. CDR3 nucleotides: TGTGCCAGCCGTCGTAATTGGCAGGGGGGCGGGGATCAGCCCCAGCATTTT. The chain combines TRBV19 with TRBJ1-5; 7 nucleotides line up with TRBD1. CDR1 LNHDA and CDR2 SQIVND come from the germline V gene (reference sequence). The junction had 19 bases not matched to a gene; V was cut back by 9 bases and J by 5 bases. This CDR3 region has 17 residues.

With regard to this clonotype: Relative to the germline gene, one junction end is altered; a read error may explain this. The V call is TRBV4-3, the J call TRBJ1-5; D possibly corresponds to TRBD1 (6 bases). This CDR3 has 18 residues. Germline V CDR1 and CDR2: LGHNA, YSLEER. The CDR3 DNA reads as TGCGCCAGCAGCCAAGATTTCACTACGGGGGCTGGCAATCAGCTCCAGCATTTT. Its protein product is CASSQDFTTGAGNQLQHF.

This clonotype has at least ten counts. The chain uses TRBV28 and TRBJ1-1, with D possibly matching TRBD1 (5 bases). The V gene's germline CDR1 is MDHEN and CDR2 SYDVKM. The CDR3 extends over 12 amino acids. The V gene lost 2 bases and the J gene lost 8 bases, with 9 bases spanning the gap. The CDR3 nucleotides read TGTGCCAGCAGTTTAGCGACAGTGGAAGCTTTCTTT. Encoded protein: CASSLATVEAFF.

The chain joins TRBV9 to TRBJ2-5, with D hard to call. V was shortened by 0 bases and J by 2 bases, with 11 bases between the two germline ends. The germline V gene has CDR1 SGDLS and CDR2 YYNGEE. The length of the CDR3 is 15 residues. The CDR3 spells CASSVVGRRQETQYF. CDR3 coding DNA: TGTGCCAGCAGCGTAGTGGGTAGAAGACAAGAGACCCAGTACTTC.

This clonotype has at least ten counts. V is TRBV4-3 and J is TRBJ1-3; D perhaps matches TRBD1 (6 bases). The V end was cut by 1 base, the J end by 3 bases, with 13 bases between. In germline, CDR1 is LGHNA, CDR2 YSLEER. This CDR3 comprises 16 residues. The CDR3 region is CASSQVFEGDGNTIYF. DNA of the CDR3: TGCGCCAGCAGCCAAGTCTTTGAGGGGGATGGAAACACCATATATTTT.

This chain links TRBV3-1 with TRBJ2-1, with a tentative D call TRBD2 (7 bases). Germline-derived CDR1 and CDR2 are LGHDT and YNNKEL (reference sequence). Trimming removed 3 bases at V and 4 bases at J, with 13 bases between. The CDR3 loop spans 15 amino acids. DNA of the CDR3: TGTGCCAGCAGCCACAGGGGAGCGGGGTACAATGAGCAGTTCTTC. This codes for CASSHRGAGYNEQFF.

The sample holds many counts of this clonotype. The chain employs TRBV19 and TRBJ2-3; TRBD2 matches 11 bases. There are 15 residues in the CDR3. Germline V gene sequence: CDR1 LNHDA, CDR2 SQIVND (reference sequence). The trim removed 7 bases at V and 2 bases at J, leaving 5 bases unmatched. This chain's CDR3 is CASTQGLAATDTQYF. DNA of the CDR3: TGTGCCAGTACGCAGGGACTAGCGGCCACAGATACGCAGTATTTT.

This clonotype has ten or more counts. V and J are TRBV7-7 and TRBJ2-2; D is possibly TRBD2 (6 bases). The CDR3 is made up of 14 amino acids. Trimming shortened V by 5 bases and J by 1 base, and 8 bases separated the two germline ends. The germline gives CDR1 SSHAT, CDR2 FNYEAQ (reference sequence). In nucleotides, the CDR3 is TGTGCCAGCAGCGGGGGGTTGAACACCGGGGAGCTGTTTTTT. It is translated as CASSGGLNTGELFF.

The chain couples TRBV4-2 to TRBJ2-7, with D perhaps TRBD2 (5 bases). Trimming took off 0 bases at V and 1 base at J, with 16 bases between the two ends. CDR3 length: 17 amino acids. CDR1 is LGHNA and CDR2 is YNFKEQ in the germline V gene. The CDR3 bases are TGTGCCAGCAGCCAAGAAGGAGGAGGAGGTATTTCCTACGAGCAGTACTTC. This codes for CASSQEGGGGISYEQYF.

A word on this clonotype: A much larger clonotype is one base distant, so this may be a read error. The V call is TRBV7-9, the J call TRBJ2-5; 7 bases align to TRBD2. In germline, CDR1 is SEHNR, CDR2 FQNEAQ (reference sequence). The CDR3 is 14 residues long. The chain's CDR3 is CASGLPSGKETQYF. In nucleotides, the CDR3 is TGTGCCAGCGGCTTACCTAGCGGTAAAGAGACCCAGTACTTC.

Comments on this clonotype: A clone one base away is much larger, so this may be a read error. CDR3 DNA: TGTGCCAGCAGCTCCCTACCGGGGAGGTCTAATGAAAAACTGTCTTTT. This codes for CASSSLPGRSNEKLSF. The chain employs TRBV7-9 and TRBJ1-4; D unresolved. Germline CDR1 and CDR2: SEHNR and FQNEAQ (reference sequence). The CDR3 has 16 amino acids.

This clonotype was seen many times. The V gene is TRBV25-1, the J gene TRBJ1-5, with D hard to call. CDR3 length: 14 residues. V gave up 4 bases and J gave up 2 bases, with 9 bases separating them. Germline lookup yields CDR1 MGHDK and CDR2 SYGVNS. For the CDR3, the DNA is TGTGCCAGCAGTGCCCGGTGGGGCAATCAGCCCCAGCATTTT. This gives the protein CASSARWGNQPQHF.

This clonotype was counted at least ten times. The rearrangement joins TRBV5-1 to TRBJ2-7; 11 bases align to TRBD2. CDR1 SGHRS and CDR2 YFSETQ come from the germline V gene. J was trimmed by 3 bases and V by 10 bases; bases with no gene match: 3. There are 12 residues in the CDR3. This chain's CDR3 is CACTSGSYEQYF. CDR3 nucleotide sequence: TGCGCCTGCACTAGCGGGAGCTACGAGCAGTACTTC.

This clonotype was seen repeatedly, ten times or more. The J gene is TRBJ1-5, the V gene TRBV7-8, with 9 bases lining up with TRBD1. Germline V lookup: CDR1 SGHVS, CDR2 FQNEAQ. The junction had 18 bases not matched to a gene; V was cut back by 6 bases and J by 3 bases. This CDR3 has 19 residues. The CDR3, as DNA: TGTGCCAGCAGGGGTCTACGGGGACAGGGTCCTTTACCCAATCAGCCCCAGCATTTT. Amino acids: CASRGLRGQGPLPNQPQHF.